Sequencing of this T cell receptor beta chain was carried out in a study of Ad26.COV2.S vaccination and SARS-CoV-2 variants. The overall study: Intramuscular Ad26.COV2.S at 5x10^10 or 1x10^11 viral particles.

On this clone itself: As yet, its antigen is unknown.

Germline CDR1 SGHKS, CDR2 YYEKEE (reference sequence). The CDR3 contains 13 residues. Trimming took 1 base from V and 2 from J, leaving 6 bases between them. Study results and limitations: Total T cell responses may have been underestimated by the TCR breadth and depth analyses. Recipients of either vaccine or placebo displayed similar breadth of non-spike TCRs.

This sample's treatment: about 20 received Ad26.COV2.S at low or high dose, single or two shots; a few received placebo; per-sample allocation not given. Vaccine and placebo recipients were sampled on day 63 after the first injection. Participants' vaccine, an Ad26 vector, delivered Wuhan-strain SARS-CoV-2 spike. Repertoires were generated with immunoSEQ multiplex PCR, while TCRdb's copy carries only in-frame clones and drops some. The table has some 500,000 clones, roughly nine tenths seen once. J is TRBJ1-2 and V is TRBV5-5, with a possible D match to TRBD1 (6 bases). Source: peripheral blood, taken in a trial of Ad26.COV2.S vaccine versus placebo. The receptor was isolated from a person between 18 and 65 years old who received the Ad26.COV2.S COVID-19 vaccine or a placebo. CDR3 sequence: CASSLRGNYGYTF. The CDR3 DNA sequence: TGTGCCAGCAGCTTGAGGGGGAACTATGGCTACACCTTC. Based on the CDR3 plus reference TRBV5-5 and TRBJ1-2, the full variable domain is DAGVTQSPTHLIKTRGQQVTLRCSPISGHKSVSWYQQVLGQGPQFIFQYYEKEERGRGNFPDRFSARQFPNYSSELNVNALLLGDSALYLCASSLRGNYGYTFGSGTRLTVV.